Included here is one T cell receptor (beta chain) sequence, with context. Its target is not known. Germline assignment: CDR1 LNHNV and CDR2 YYDKDF (reference sequence). V trimming: 5 bases; J trimming: 2 bases; junction bases outside the gene matches: 3. The length of the CDR3 is 15 residues. The repertoire was sequenced with immunoSEQ multiplex PCR; TCRdb's copy has only in-frame clones and lacks some. The sample lists around 11,000 clones; approximately 90% were seen once. As to time point: week 23, last vaccination. A 20-mer mutant IDH1 peptide at 300 ug was injected subcutaneously with topical imiquimod. The data were obtained in a study of a mutant IDH1 vaccine in newly diagnosed glioma. Turning to the study itself: The patients received vaccinations eight times, in weeks 1, 3, 5, 7, 11, 15, 19 and 23. Of the patients given treatment, 62.5% were male and 37.5% were female, and a mean age of approximately 40 years was recorded. Study findings and constraints: Vaccine-induced responses were seen in 85% to 95% of patients, spanning several MHC alleles. Pseudoprogression seemingly bore no relation to changes in top peripheral T cell clonotypes.

This chain joins TRBV15 and TRBJ1-4; 9 bases are shared with TRBD1. This specimen consisted of PBMCs, obtained from a glioma patient whose treatment included an IDH1 peptide vaccine. This TCR was recovered from a woman between 35 and 50 years old with glioma. Some clones in this sample may be carry-over from other donors' samples. The CDR3 nucleotides read TGTGCCACCAGCTCCGGGACAGGGACTAATGAAAAACTGTTTTTT. Translation: CATSSGTGTNEKLFF.